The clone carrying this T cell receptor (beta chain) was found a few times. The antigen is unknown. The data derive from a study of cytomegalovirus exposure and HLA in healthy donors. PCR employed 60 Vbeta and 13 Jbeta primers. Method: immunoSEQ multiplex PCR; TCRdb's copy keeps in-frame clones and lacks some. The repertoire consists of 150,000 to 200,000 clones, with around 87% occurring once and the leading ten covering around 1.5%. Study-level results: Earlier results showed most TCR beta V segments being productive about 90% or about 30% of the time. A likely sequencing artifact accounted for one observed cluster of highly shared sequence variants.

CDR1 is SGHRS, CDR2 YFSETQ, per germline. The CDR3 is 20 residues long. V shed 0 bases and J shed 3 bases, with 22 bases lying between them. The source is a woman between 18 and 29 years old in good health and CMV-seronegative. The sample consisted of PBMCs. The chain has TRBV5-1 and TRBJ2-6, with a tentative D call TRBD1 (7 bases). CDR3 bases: TGCGCCAGCAGCTTGGCCTGGAGGGTTGAGGGGGCGGATGGGGCCAACGTCCTGACTTTC. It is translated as CASSLAWRVEGADGANVLTF.